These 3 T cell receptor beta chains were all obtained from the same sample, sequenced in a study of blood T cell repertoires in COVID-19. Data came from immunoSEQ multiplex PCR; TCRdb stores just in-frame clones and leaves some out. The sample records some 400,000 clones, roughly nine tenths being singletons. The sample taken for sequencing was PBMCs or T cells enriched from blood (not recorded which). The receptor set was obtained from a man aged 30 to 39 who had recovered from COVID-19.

The CDR3 reads CASSARFGSRGQPQHF. Here the CDR3 DNA reads TGTGCCAGCAGCGCCCGTTTTGGGTCGCGGGGTCAGCCCCAGCATTTT. The rearrangement uses TRBV2 and TRBJ1-5; unclear D gene. This CDR3 spans 16 amino acids. The V end was cut by 6 bases, the J end by 6 bases, with 21 bases between. Germline CDR1 is SNHLY and CDR2 is FYNNEI. The whole variable domain, filled in from reference TRBV2 and TRBJ1-5, reads EPEVTQTPSHQVTQMGQEVILRCVPISNHLYFYWYRQILGQKVEFLVSFYNNEISEKSEIFDDQFSVERPDGSNFTLKIRSTKLEDSAMYFCASSARFGSRGQPQHFGDGTRLSIL.

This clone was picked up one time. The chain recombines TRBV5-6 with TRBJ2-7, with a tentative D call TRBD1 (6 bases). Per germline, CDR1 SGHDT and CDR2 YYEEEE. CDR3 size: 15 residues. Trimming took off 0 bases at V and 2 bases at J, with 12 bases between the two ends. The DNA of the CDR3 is TGTGCCAGCAGCTTGGCGCCAGGGACAACCTACGAGCAGTACTTC. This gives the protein CASSLAPGTTYEQYF.

The CDR3 sequence: CASSRPGQSYGYTF. The CDR3 DNA reads TGTGCCAGCAGCCGCCCGGGACAGTCCTATGGCTACACCTTC. The chain couples TRBV3-1 (or the pseudogene TRBV3-2) to TRBJ1-2, with 7 positions matching TRBD1. Trimming took 4 bases from V and 4 from J; bases not matched to a gene: 6. CDR1 and CDR2 from the germline V gene are LGHDT and YNNKEL (reference sequence). CDR3 size: 14 residues.